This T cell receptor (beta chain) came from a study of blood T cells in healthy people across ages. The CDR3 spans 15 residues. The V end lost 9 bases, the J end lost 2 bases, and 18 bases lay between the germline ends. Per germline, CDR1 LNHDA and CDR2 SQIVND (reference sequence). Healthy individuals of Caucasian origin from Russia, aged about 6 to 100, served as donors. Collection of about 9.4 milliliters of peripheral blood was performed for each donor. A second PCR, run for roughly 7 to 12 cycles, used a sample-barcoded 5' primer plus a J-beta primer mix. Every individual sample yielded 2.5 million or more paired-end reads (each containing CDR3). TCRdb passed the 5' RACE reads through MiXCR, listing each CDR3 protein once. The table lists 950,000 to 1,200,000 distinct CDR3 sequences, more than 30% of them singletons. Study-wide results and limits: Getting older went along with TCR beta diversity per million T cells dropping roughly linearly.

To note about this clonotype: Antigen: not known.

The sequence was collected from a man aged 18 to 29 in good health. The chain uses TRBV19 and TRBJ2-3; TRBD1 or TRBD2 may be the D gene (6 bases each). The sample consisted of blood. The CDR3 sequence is CARNQGRGLTDTQYF. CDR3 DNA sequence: TGTGCCAGGAATCAGGGGCGGGGTCTCACAGATACGCAGTATTTT.